This entry lists 32 T cell receptor beta chains sequenced from one sample in a study of blood T cell repertoires in COVID-19. Assay: immunoSEQ multiplex PCR; the TCRdb copy retains only in-frame clones and omits some. The sample holds 100,000 to 150,000 clones; approximately 88% are singletons and the top ten take about an eighth. Sequenced sample: peripheral blood. The receptors here all came from a woman younger than 45 who had recovered from COVID-19.

This chain uses TRBV7-8 with TRBJ1-3, with unresolved D. The germline V and J ends were trimmed by 5 bases and 0 bases, with 8 bases remaining between them. This CDR3 spans 14 amino acids. Germline-derived CDR1 and CDR2 are SGHVS and FQNEAQ. The CDR3 region is CASSPGGSGNTIYF. The CDR3 nucleotides read TGTGCCAGCAGCCCCGGCGGCTCTGGAAACACCATATATTTT.

The J gene is TRBJ1-2, the V gene TRBV5-4, with D possibly matching TRBD1 (6 bases). V lost 2 bases, J lost 5 bases, and 10 bases lay in between. Germline V gene sequence: CDR1 SGHNT, CDR2 YYREEE (reference sequence). CDR3 length equals 13 residues. CDR3 region: CASSLQGPYGYTF. CDR3 in DNA: TGTGCCAGCAGCTTACAGGGCCCTTATGGCTACACCTTC.

This clone appeared a single time. At one boundary the junction diverges from the germline segment, which might be a read error. The genes are TRBV5-1 and TRBJ1-2, with D possibly TRBD1 on 6 matching bases. Germline V lookup: CDR1 SGHRS, CDR2 YFSETQ. The CDR3 length is 15 residues. CDR3 protein: CASSLSPGRQALLHF. CDR3 bases: TGCGCCAGCAGCCTGAGTCCGGGCCGACAGGCTTTGCTACACTTC. Drawing the rest from reference TRBV5-1 and TRBJ1-2, the complete variable domain is KAGVTQTPRYLIKTRGQQVTLSCSPISGHRSVSWYQQTPGQGLQFLFEYFSETQRNKGNFPGRFSGRQFSNSRSEMNVSTLELGDSALYLCASSLSPGRQALLHFGSGTRLTVV.

This sequence joins TRBV19 and TRBJ2-6; 9 bases agree with TRBD1. Per the germline V gene, CDR1 is LNHDA and CDR2 is SQIVND (reference sequence). J gave up 2 bases and V 7 bases, and 9 bases lay outside the gene matches. This CDR3 has 17 amino acids. The CDR3 region is CASKAGTGLAGANVLTF. The CDR3, as DNA: TGTGCCAGTAAGGCAGGGACAGGGCTGGCTGGGGCCAACGTCCTGACTTTC.

The sample holds one count of this clone. The chain carries TRBV13 and TRBJ1-2, with 10 bases aligning to TRBD1. V gave up 4 bases and J gave up 4 bases; unmatched junction bases: 6. This CDR3 region has 15 residues. The germline CDR1 and CDR2 sequences are PRHDT and FYEKMQ (reference sequence). CDR3: CASSSTRDRGYGYTF. The CDR3 nucleotides read TGTGCCAGCAGCTCTACACGGGACAGGGGCTATGGCTACACCTTC.

The chain has TRBV6-6 and TRBJ2-1; 7 bases line up with TRBD1. In germline, CDR1 is MNHNY, CDR2 SVGAGI (reference sequence). The CDR3 extends over 14 amino acids. The trim removed 6 bases at V and 8 bases at J, leaving 10 bases unmatched. CDR3 DNA sequence: TGTGCCAGCAGGAGCGAGGGGGCCTCCGATGAGCAGTTCTTC. Amino acids: CASRSEGASDEQFF.

This clone was seen a few times. The rearrangement joins TRBV4-1 to TRBJ1-2; D gene unclear. Trimming removed 4 bases at V and 5 bases at J, with 20 bases between. The CDR3 has 16 residues. CDR1 is MGHRA, CDR2 YSYEKL, per germline. CDR3 nucleotides: TGCGCCAGCAGCCCCTCCGAGAGCATTCAGGAATATGGCTACACCTTC. Its translation is CASSPSESIQEYGYTF.

V and J are TRBV6-5 and TRBJ1-2, with 9 bases that match TRBD1. This CDR3 is built from 13 residues. The V segment lost 6 bases and the J segment 6 bases; nucleotides outside the gene matches: 5. CDR1 MNHEY and CDR2 SVGAGI come from the germline V gene. DNA for the CDR3: TGTGCCAGCAGGGGGGACAGGGCCCATGGCTACACCTTC. This codes for CASRGDRAHGYTF.

The genes are TRBV25-1 and TRBJ2-5; TRBD1 might be the D (5 bases). Germline CDR1 is MGHDK and CDR2 is SYGVNS. This CDR3 has 14 amino acids. V dropped 5 bases and J dropped 5 bases, with 15 bases sitting between them. The CDR3 loop reads CASSTRRAGETQYF. CDR3 sequence (DNA): TGTGCCAGCAGTACCCGTAGGGCAGGGGAGACCCAGTACTTC.

V gene TRBV19 combines with J gene TRBJ1-4; D is unclear. V was clipped by 10 bases and J by 3 bases, with 12 bases between them. Looked up from germline, CDR1 is LNHDA and CDR2 is SQIVND (reference sequence). The CDR3 is 13 residues long. The DNA of the CDR3 is TGTGCCACCTCGTTTTTTGCTAATGAAAAACTGTTTTTT. Amino acid sequence: CATSFFANEKLFF. Combining the CDR3 with reference TRBV19 and TRBJ1-4 gives the whole variable domain DGGITQSPKYLFRKEGQNVTLSCEQNLNHDAMYWYRQDPGQGLRLIYYSQIVNDFQKGDIAEGYSVSREKKESFPLTVTSAQKNPTAFYLCATSFFANEKLFFGSGTQLSVL.

This clone was counted once. V gene TRBV6-5 combines with J gene TRBJ1-1, with D tentatively TRBD1 (5 bases). V lost 5 bases, J lost 5 bases, and 12 bases lay in between. This CDR3 contains 13 residues. CDR1 and CDR2 (germline): MNHEY, SVGAGI. The CDR3 DNA reads TGTGCCAGCAGTATAACGCAGGGTACTGAAGCTTTCTTT. Translated: CASSITQGTEAFF.

The chain links TRBV4-1 to TRBJ2-7, with a tentative D call TRBD2 (5 bases). V gave up 1 base and J gave up 0 bases, with 10 bases separating them. The CDR3 is 15 residues long. Per germline, CDR1 MGHRA and CDR2 YSYEKL. The CDR3 coding sequence is TGCGCCAGCAGCCAAGTGAATGGGAGCTCCTACGAGCAGTACTTC. It encodes CASSQVNGSSYEQYF.

The CDR3 DNA reads as TGTGCCCTAGGGGGAGGGCTGGGCCCCAAGCAAGCTTTCTTT. Translated: CALGGGLGPKQAFF. The rearrangement uses TRBV11-2 and TRBJ1-1; a possible D gene is TRBD1 (6 bases). The CDR3 loop spans 14 amino acids. Trimming left V 11 bases short and J 9 bases short, with 25 bases between. Germline V gene sequence: CDR1 SGHAT, CDR2 FQNNGV.

The J gene is TRBJ1-1, the V gene TRBV9; a possible D gene is TRBD1 (6 bases). Per germline, CDR1 SGDLS and CDR2 YYNGEE. The CDR3 spans 15 residues. V was pared by 4 bases and J by 1 base, with 14 bases between. CDR3 nucleotide sequence: TGTGCCAGCAGCCCGAGGGGGAACTCGAACACTGAAGCTTTCTTT. This translates into CASSPRGNSNTEAFF.

V usage is TRBV7-8 and J usage is TRBJ1-2; TRBD1 matches 10 bases. The germline CDR1 and CDR2 sequences are SGHVS and FQNEAQ. This CDR3 contains 17 residues. The V and J ends lost 3 bases and 5 bases, in that order; junction bases with no gene match: 12. The CDR3: CASSFRHLGTGVYGYTF. CDR3 nucleotides: TGTGCCAGCAGCTTCCGACACCTAGGGACAGGGGTTTATGGCTACACCTTC.

V usage is TRBV19 and J usage is TRBJ2-7, with 10 positions matching TRBD2. J was trimmed by 0 bases and V by 3 bases; bases with no gene match: 2. The CDR3 covers 15 residues. Germline assignment: CDR1 LNHDA and CDR2 SQIVND (reference sequence). The CDR3 region is CASSIASGSSYEQYF. In DNA form, the CDR3 reads TGTGCCAGTAGTATTGCTAGCGGGAGCTCCTACGAGCAGTACTTC.

This rearrangement joins TRBV9 to TRBJ2-7; the match to TRBD1 covers 9 bases. The V segment lost 3 bases and the J segment 5 bases; nucleotides outside the gene matches: 6. CDR3 length: 14 amino acids. Germline V gene data show CDR1 as SGDLS and CDR2 as YYNGEE. Here the CDR3 DNA reads TGTGCCAGCAGCGAGACAGGGGGATATAACGAGCAGTACTTC. Translated: CASSETGGYNEQYF.

The V and J genes are TRBV4-1 and TRBJ2-7; TRBD1 aligns across 8 bases. The junction had 6 bases not matched to a gene; V was cut back by 1 base and J by 1 base. From germline, CDR1 is MGHRA and CDR2 YSYEKL. The CDR3 has 16 amino acids. For the CDR3, the DNA is TGCGCCAGCAGCCAAGCCATGACAGGGGTATCCTACGAGCAGTACTTC. It yields the protein CASSQAMTGVSYEQYF.

This rearrangement joins TRBV9 to TRBJ2-1; 7 bases match TRBD1. Germline CDR1 SGDLS, CDR2 YYNGEE. V trimming: 1 base; J trimming: 1 base; junction bases outside the gene matches: 5. This CDR3 has 16 amino acids. The CDR3 DNA sequence: TGTGCCAGCAGCGTACAGGGCAGGGGGTCCTACAATGAGCAGTTCTTC. It is translated as CASSVQGRGSYNEQFF.

The rearrangement joins TRBV5-6 to TRBJ1-3; no clear D. In germline, CDR1 is SGHDT, CDR2 YYEEEE. The CDR3 runs to 16 residues. The V end lost 0 bases, the J end lost 0 bases, and 10 bases lay between the germline ends. DNA for the CDR3: TGTGCCAGCAGCTTGGGAGGGCAGCACTCTGGAAACACCATATATTTT. As protein: CASSLGGQHSGNTIYF.

The J gene is TRBJ1-1, the V gene TRBV18, with D uncertain. The CDR3 is 13 amino acids. V was pared by 3 bases and J by 0 bases, with 5 bases between. CDR1 is KGHSH, CDR2 LQKENI, per germline. CDR3 amino acids: CASSPSLNTEAFF. The CDR3 DNA sequence: TGTGCCAGCTCACCTTCTCTGAACACTGAAGCTTTCTTT.

In its sample, this clone was seen once. V is TRBV27 and J is TRBJ2-1, with 11 bases that match TRBD2. Germline trimming cut 5 bases from V and 8 bases from J; bases unmatched to any gene: 11. Germline V CDR1 and CDR2: MNHEY, SMNVEV (reference sequence). The CDR3 is made up of 16 amino acids. The CDR3 DNA reads TGTGCCAGCAGTACCTTAGCGGGAGGGCCTCGGGATGAGCAGTTCTTC. Translation: CASSTLAGGPRDEQFF.

The rearrangement joins TRBV24-1 to TRBJ2-1; D is unclear. V was pared by 4 bases and J by 9 bases, with 9 bases between. Germline CDR1 is KGHDR and CDR2 is SFDVKD. The CDR3 consists of 12 residues. Here the CDR3 DNA reads TGTGCCACCAGTGACCGTGGCCGTGAGCAGTTCTTC. Its protein is CATSDRGREQFF.

CDR3 sequence: CASSRGVQETQYF. The CDR3 coding sequence is TGTGCCAGCAGTCGGGGAGTTCAAGAGACCCAGTACTTC. The chain employs TRBV2 and TRBJ2-5; the D gene is possibly TRBD2 (5 bases). V shed 5 bases and J shed 2 bases, with 9 bases lying between them. CDR1 and CDR2 (germline): SNHLY, FYNNEI. The CDR3 has 13 residues.

The chain employs TRBV2 and TRBJ1-5, with TRBD1 identical over 7 bases. V trimming: 5 bases; J trimming: 0 bases; junction bases outside the gene matches: 4. The CDR3 runs 15 residues. Germline V CDR1 and CDR2: SNHLY, FYNNEI. CDR3 loop: CASSWDSYSNQPQHF. The CDR3 DNA follows: TGTGCCAGCAGTTGGGACAGTTATAGCAATCAGCCCCAGCATTTT.

This chain links TRBV14 with TRBJ1-2; D is unclear. CDR1 SGHDN and CDR2 FVKESK come from the germline V gene. The CDR3 runs to 13 residues. Trimming left V 5 bases short and J 7 bases short, with 14 bases between. CDR3 in DNA: TGTGCCAGCAGCTTGTCGACTCTCGGTGGCTACACCTTC. Translation gives CASSLSTLGGYTF.

This chain joins TRBV4-1 and TRBJ1-1; D not resolved. This CDR3 region has 18 residues. The V and J ends lost 0 bases and 1 base respectively, with 18 bases between them. Germline V gene sequence: CDR1 MGHRA, CDR2 YSYEKL. The CDR3 sequence: CASSQERSTAPQNTEAFF. CDR3 coding DNA: TGCGCCAGCAGCCAAGAACGAAGTACAGCCCCCCAGAACACTGAAGCTTTCTTT.

The V call is TRBV12-2, the J call TRBJ2-7; TRBD1 reflects the table's D call only, with no check against the DNA. TRBV12-2 is given as a pseudogene. The CDR3 spans 16 residues. The CDR3 loop is CASRPPEGDRGYEQYF. The DNA for the CDR3 is TGTGCAAGTCGCCCCCCGGAAGGGGACAGGGGCTACGAGCAGTACTTC.

The V call is TRBV14, the J call TRBJ2-1; TRBD2 agrees at 9 bases. V dropped 4 bases and J dropped 7; count of bases not matched to a gene: 8. The CDR3 totals 15 residues. The germline CDR1 and CDR2 sequences are SGHDN and FVKESK. The CDR3 here is CASSPAGGSLNEQFF. The CDR3, as DNA: TGTGCCAGCAGCCCGGCGGGAGGGTCCTTGAATGAGCAGTTCTTC.

The V gene is TRBV21-1, the J gene TRBJ1-6. TRBV21-1 is noted as a pseudogene. The CDR3 is 13 amino acids. The CDR3 reads CASSRAADSPLHF. CDR3 coding DNA: TGTGCCAGCAGCAGAGCCGCGGATTCACCCCTCCACTTT.

J is TRBJ1-5 and V is TRBV27; weak D call: TRBD1 (6 bases). The CDR3 runs 14 residues. The germline V gene encodes CDR1 MNHEY and CDR2 SMNVEV (reference sequence). V was trimmed by 1 base and J by 4 bases, leaving 8 bases between them. Written as DNA, the CDR3 is TGTGCCAGCAGTTTATACAGGGAAAATCAGCCCCAGCATTTT. It specifies CASSLYRENQPQHF.

The V and J genes are TRBV6-5 and TRBJ1-3, with D possibly being TRBD1 (6 bases). V gave up 6 bases and J gave up 2 bases, with 11 bases separating them. CDR3 length: 14 amino acids. Germline V gene lookup returns CDR1 MNHEY and CDR2 SVGAGI. The CDR3 region has the DNA TGTGCCAGCAGACGAACAGGGACTGGAAACACCATATATTTT. As protein: CASRRTGTGNTIYF.